This paragraph reports one T cell receptor beta chain. This sample stems from a study of blood T cell repertoires in COVID-19. Turning to the study itself: Material from acute and convalescent COVID-19 was sourced from the United States, Italy and Spain.

The CDR3 consists of 14 residues. The V gene's germline CDR1 is SGHVS and CDR2 FQNEAQ. With 3 bases clipped from V and 6 bases from J, the junction kept 1 base outside the gene matches. Using immunoSEQ multiplex PCR, the repertoire was profiled, and TCRdb retains in-frame clones only, with some absent. The sample holds under 65,000 clones, about four fifths seen once. This TCR was recovered from a woman in her fifties or sixties with acute or convalescent COVID-19. The specimen sequenced was peripheral blood. The chain employs TRBV7-8 and TRBJ2-1, with TRBD1 matching over 11 bases. The CDR3 DNA reads TGTGCCAGCAGCTTGGGGACAGGGGGCAATGAGCAGTTCTTC. Encoded protein: CASSLGTGGNEQFF.